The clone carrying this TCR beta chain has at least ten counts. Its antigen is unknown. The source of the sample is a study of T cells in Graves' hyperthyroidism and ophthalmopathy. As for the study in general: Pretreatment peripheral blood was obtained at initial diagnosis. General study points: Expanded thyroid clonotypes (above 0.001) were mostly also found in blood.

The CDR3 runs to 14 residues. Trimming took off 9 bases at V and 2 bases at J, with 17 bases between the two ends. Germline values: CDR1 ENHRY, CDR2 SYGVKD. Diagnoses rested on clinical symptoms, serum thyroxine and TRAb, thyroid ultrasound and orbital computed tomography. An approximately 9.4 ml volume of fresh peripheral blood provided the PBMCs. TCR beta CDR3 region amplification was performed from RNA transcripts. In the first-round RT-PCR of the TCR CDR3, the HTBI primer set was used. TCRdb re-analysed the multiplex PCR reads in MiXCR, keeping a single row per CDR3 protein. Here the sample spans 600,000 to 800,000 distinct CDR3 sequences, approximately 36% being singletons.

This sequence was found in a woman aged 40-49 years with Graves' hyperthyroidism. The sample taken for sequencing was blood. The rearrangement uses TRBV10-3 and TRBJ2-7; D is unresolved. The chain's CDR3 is CAITQPGDAYEQYF. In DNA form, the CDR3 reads TGTGCCATTACCCAACCTGGAGACGCCTACGAGCAGTACTTC.